This record concerns one T cell receptor beta chain sequence. What it binds is unknown. These data come from a study of immune heterogeneity within non-small cell lung tumors. General study findings and limits: Identical dominant CDR3 beta clonotypes recurred across a patient's tumor sites, together with site-unique high-frequency clones.

Genomic DNA extracted from bulk tumor tissue served as template. A total of around 590 ng was used per sample. Several biopsies per primary tumor were taken during surgery, spaced as far apart as possible. Newly diagnosed with untreated non-small cell lung cancer, the patients underwent curative surgery. CDR3 of TCR beta was amplified by multiplex PCR that used 32 V and 13 J primers. TCRdb re-called the multiplex PCR reads through MiXCR, storing one row per CDR3 protein. Of around 21,000 distinct CDR3 sequences listed, around 26% are singletons. Trimming removed 5 bases from V and 2 bases from J; junction bases left unmatched: 3. Germline CDR1 and CDR2: SGHRS and YFSETQ. CDR3 length equals 14 residues.

The J gene is TRBJ2-5, the V gene TRBV5-1; 10 nucleotides agree with TRBD1. The origin of this receptor is a man aged 35 to 55 with non-small cell lung cancer. Sequencing input: lung tumor tissue. CDR3 amino acids: CASSPGQGQETQYF. For the CDR3, the DNA is TGCGCCAGCAGTCCGGGACAGGGGCAAGAGACCCAGTACTTC. The full variable domain, in which reference TRBV5-1 and TRBJ2-5 provide the parts outside the CDR3, is KAGVTQTPRYLIKTRGQQVTLSCSPISGHRSVSWYQQTPGQGLQFLFEYFSETQRNKGNFPGRFSGRQFSNSRSEMNVSTLELGDSALYLCASSPGQGQETQYFGPGTRLLVL.